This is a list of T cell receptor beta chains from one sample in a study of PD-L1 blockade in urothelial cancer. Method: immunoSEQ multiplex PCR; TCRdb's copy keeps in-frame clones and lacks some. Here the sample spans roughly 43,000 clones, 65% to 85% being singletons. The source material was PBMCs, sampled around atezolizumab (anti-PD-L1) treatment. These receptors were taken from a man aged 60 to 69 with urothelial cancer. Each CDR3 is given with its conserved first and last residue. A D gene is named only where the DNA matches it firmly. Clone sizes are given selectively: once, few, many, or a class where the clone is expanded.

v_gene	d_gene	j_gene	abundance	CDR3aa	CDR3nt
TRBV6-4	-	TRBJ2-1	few	CASSEGIVGRRQFF	TGTGCCAGCAGTGAAGGGATTGTAGGGAGAAGGCAGTTCTTC
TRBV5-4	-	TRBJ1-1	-	CASSFTGPTEAFF	TGTGCCAGCAGCTTCACAGGCCCCACTGAAGCTTTCTTT
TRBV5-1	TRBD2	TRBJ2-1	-	CASSSGTSSTGEQFF	TGCGCCAGCAGCTCTGGGACTAGCAGTACCGGTGAGCAGTTCTTC
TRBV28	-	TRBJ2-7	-	CASARVSSASYEQYF	TGTGCCAGCGCCCGGGTGTCTAGCGCATCCTACGAGCAGTACTTC
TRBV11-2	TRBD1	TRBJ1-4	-	CASNPNPGGPSTNEKLFF	TGTGCCAGCAACCCGAATCCAGGGGGCCCCTCAACTAATGAAAAACTGTTTTTT
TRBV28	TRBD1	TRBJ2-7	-	CASSPGTGGYNEQYF	TGTGCCAGCAGTCCGGGGACAGGGGGGTACAACGAGCAGTACTTC
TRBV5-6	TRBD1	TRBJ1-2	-	CASIEQGAGNYGYTF	TGTGCCAGCATCGAACAGGGGGCTGGTAACTATGGCTACACCTTC
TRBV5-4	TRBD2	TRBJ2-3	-	CASHSGGTSTDTQYF	TGTGCCAGTCATTCGGGGGGTACGAGCACAGATACGCAGTATTTT
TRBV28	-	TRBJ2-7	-	CASSRVSYEQYF	TGTGCCAGCAGTCGGGTCTCCTACGAGCAGTACTTC
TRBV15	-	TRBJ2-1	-	CATSIREDNEQFF	TGTGCCACCAGCATCAGGGAGGACAATGAGCAGTTCTTC
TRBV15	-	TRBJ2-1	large	CATSRDARYNEQFF	TGTGCCACCAGCAGAGATGCCAGGTACAATGAGCAGTTCTTC
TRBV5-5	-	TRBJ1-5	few	CASSPGQQSGASNQPQHF	TGTGCCAGCAGCCCCGGACAGCAGTCAGGGGCAAGCAATCAGCCCCAGCATTTT
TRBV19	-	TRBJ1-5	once	CASSPKTAFNQPQHF	TGTGCCAGTAGTCCAAAGACAGCCTTTAATCAGCCCCAGCATTTT
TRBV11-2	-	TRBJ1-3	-	CASSPTGSGNTIYF	TGTGCCAGCAGCCCGACAGGCTCTGGAAACACCATATATTTT
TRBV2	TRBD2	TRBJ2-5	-	CASRRTSGDSSQYF	TGTGCCAGCCGGCGGACTAGCGGGGACTCGTCCCAGTACTTC
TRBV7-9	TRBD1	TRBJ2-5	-	CASSHDRGRETQYF	TGTGCCAGCAGCCATGACAGGGGTAGGGAGACCCAGTACTTC
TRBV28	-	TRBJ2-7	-	CASSSDSFYEQYF	TGTGCCAGCAGTTCAGACAGTTTCTACGAGCAGTACTTC
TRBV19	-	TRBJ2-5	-	CASKSVARETQYF	TGTGCCAGTAAGAGCGTAGCTCGAGAGACCCAGTACTTC
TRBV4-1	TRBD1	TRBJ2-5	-	CASSQVAFGQGGETQYF	TGCGCCAGCAGCCAAGTTGCTTTTGGACAGGGAGGAGAGACCCAGTACTTC
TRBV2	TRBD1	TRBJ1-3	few	CASSFLGQGGDTIYF	TGTGCCAGCAGTTTTTTGGGACAGGGAGGGGACACCATATATTTT
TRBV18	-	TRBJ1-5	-	CASSPTNGEQPQHF	TGTGCCAGCTCACCAACGAACGGGGAGCAGCCCCAGCATTTT
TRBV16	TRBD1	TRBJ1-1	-	CASSHLDRGGTEAFF	TGTGCCAGCAGCCACCTGGACAGGGGTGGCACTGAAGCTTTCTTT
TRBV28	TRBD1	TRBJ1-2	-	CASSPPGQGRRYYDGYTF	TGTGCCAGCAGTCCGCCGGGACAGGGGAGGAGGTACTACGATGGCTACACCTTC
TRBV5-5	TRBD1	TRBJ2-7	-	CASSPTGHEQYF	TGTGCCAGCAGCCCGACAGGGCACGAGCAGTACTTC
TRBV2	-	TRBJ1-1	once	CATLVGLGPNTEAFF	TGTGCCACCCTGGTGGGGCTGGGGCCGAACACTGAAGCTTTCTTT
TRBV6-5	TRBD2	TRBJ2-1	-	CASRGSGRPNNEQFF	TGTGCCAGCAGGGGTAGCGGGAGGCCAAACAATGAGCAGTTCTTC
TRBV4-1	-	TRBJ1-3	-	CASSQDLFGVGNTIYF	TGCGCCAGCAGCCAAGATCTGTTCGGTGTAGGAAACACCATATATTTT
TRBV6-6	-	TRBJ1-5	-	CASSYPPSVEPQHF	TGTGCCAGCAGTTACCCTCCGAGCGTGGAGCCCCAGCATTTT
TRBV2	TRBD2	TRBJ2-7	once	CARGTSGAYEQYF	TGTGCCAGGGGGACTAGCGGAGCCTACGAGCAGTACTTC
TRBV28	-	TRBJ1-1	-	CASSLKAPAEAFF	TGTGCCAGCAGTTTAAAAGCCCCGGCTGAAGCTTTCTTT
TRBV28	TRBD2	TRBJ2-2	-	CASSWGTSGTFANTGELFF	TGTGCCAGCAGTTGGGGGACTAGCGGGACGTTCGCGAACACCGGGGAGCTGTTTTTT
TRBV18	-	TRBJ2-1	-	CASSPQLASPNEQFF	TGTGCCAGCTCACCACAACTAGCATCCCCTAATGAGCAGTTCTTC
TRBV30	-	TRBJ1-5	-	CAWSVGGGQPQHF	TGTGCCTGGAGTGTGGGGGGGGGTCAGCCCCAGCATTTT
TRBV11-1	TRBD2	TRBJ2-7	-	CASNRARGGEQYF	TGTGCCAGCAATCGGGCCCGCGGGGGCGAGCAGTACTTC
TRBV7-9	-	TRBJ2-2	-	CASSLEAGVTGELFF	TGTGCCAGCAGCTTAGAGGCAGGGGTTACCGGGGAGCTGTTTTTT
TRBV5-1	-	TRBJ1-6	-	CASSLEAGSNNSPLHF	TGCGCCAGCAGCTTGGAAGCGGGCTCCAATAATTCACCCCTCCACTTT
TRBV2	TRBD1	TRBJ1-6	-	CASSEATGVFSPLHF	TGTGCCAGCAGTGAAGCTACAGGGGTTTTTTCACCCCTCCACTTT
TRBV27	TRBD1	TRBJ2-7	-	CASRGQGVGPIREQYF	TGTGCCAGCAGGGGACAGGGGGTAGGGCCCATACGCGAGCAGTACTTC
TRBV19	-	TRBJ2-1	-	CASARGSYNEQFF	TGTGCCAGCGCAAGGGGATCCTACAATGAGCAGTTCTTC
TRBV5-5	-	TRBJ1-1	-	CASSLPGDNTEAFF	TGTGCCAGCAGTTTACCAGGCGACAACACTGAAGCTTTCTTT
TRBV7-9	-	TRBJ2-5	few	CASSNTQETQYF	TGTGCCAGCAGCAACACCCAAGAGACCCAGTACTTC
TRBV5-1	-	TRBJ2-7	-	CASSLGRAYEQYF	TGCGCCAGCAGCTTGGGGCGGGCCTACGAGCAGTACTTC
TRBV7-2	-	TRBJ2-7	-	CASGRGRASYEQYF	TGTGCCAGCGGAAGGGGGAGGGCCTCCTACGAGCAGTACTTC
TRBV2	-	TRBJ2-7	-	CASSEGGDEQYF	TGTGCCAGCAGCGAGGGGGGGGACGAGCAGTACTTC
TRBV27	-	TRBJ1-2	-	CASSLSGRGRGRVYGYTF	TGTGCCAGCAGTTTATCAGGCAGGGGTAGGGGTAGAGTCTATGGCTACACCTTC
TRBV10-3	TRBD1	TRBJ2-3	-	CAISRGQGATDTQYF	TGTGCCATCAGCCGGGGACAGGGGGCTACAGATACGCAGTATTTT
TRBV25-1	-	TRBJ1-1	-	CASIGRGRNTEAFF	TGTGCCAGCATAGGTAGGGGGAGGAACACTGAAGCTTTCTTT
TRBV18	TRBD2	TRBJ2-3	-	CASSPNSGSTDTQYF	TGTGCCAGCTCACCGAATAGCGGGAGCACAGATACGCAGTATTTT
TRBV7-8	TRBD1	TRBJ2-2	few	CASSYNRQGSNTGELFF	TGTGCCAGCAGCTACAACCGACAGGGCTCGAACACCGGGGAGCTGTTTTTT